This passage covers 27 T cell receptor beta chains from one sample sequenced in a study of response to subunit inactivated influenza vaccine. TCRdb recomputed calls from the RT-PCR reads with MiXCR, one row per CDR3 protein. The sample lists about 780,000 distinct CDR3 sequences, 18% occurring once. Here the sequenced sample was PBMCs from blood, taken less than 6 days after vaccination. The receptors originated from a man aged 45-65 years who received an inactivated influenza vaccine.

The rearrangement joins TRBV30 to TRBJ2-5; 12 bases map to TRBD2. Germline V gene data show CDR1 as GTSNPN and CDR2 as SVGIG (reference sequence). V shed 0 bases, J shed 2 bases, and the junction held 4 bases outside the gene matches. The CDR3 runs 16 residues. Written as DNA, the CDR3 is TGTGCCTGGAGTGTAGGTCTAGCGGGGGGGCAAGAGACCCAGTACTTC. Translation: CAWSVGLAGGQETQYF.

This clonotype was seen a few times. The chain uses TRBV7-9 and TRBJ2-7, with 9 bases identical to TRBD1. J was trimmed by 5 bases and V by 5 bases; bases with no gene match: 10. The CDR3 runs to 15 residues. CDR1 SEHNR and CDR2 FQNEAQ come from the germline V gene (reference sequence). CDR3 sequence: CASSPRTGVWNEQYF. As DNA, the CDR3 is TGTGCCAGCAGCCCGCGGACAGGGGTGTGGAACGAGCAGTACTTC.

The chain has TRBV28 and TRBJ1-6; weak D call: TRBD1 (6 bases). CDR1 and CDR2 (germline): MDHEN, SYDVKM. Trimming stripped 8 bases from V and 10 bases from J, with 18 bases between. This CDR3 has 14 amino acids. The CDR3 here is CASSEGVGQSPLHF. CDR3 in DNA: TGTGCCAGCTCTGAGGGGGTTGGTCAATCACCCCTCCACTTT.

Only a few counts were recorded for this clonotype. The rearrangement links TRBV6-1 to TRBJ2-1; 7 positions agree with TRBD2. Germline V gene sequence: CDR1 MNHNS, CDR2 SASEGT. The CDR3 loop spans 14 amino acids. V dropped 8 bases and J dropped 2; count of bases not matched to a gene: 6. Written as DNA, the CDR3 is TGTGCCAGCCGAAGCGGGGCCGCCTACAATGAGCAGTTCTTC. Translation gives CASRSGAAYNEQFF.

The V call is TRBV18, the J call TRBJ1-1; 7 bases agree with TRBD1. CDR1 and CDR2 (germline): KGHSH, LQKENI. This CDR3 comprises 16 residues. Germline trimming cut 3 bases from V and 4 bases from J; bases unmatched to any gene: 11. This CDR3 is CASSPQGDSSFTEAFF. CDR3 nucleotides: TGTGCCAGCTCACCCCAAGGGGACAGCTCTTTCACTGAAGCTTTCTTT.

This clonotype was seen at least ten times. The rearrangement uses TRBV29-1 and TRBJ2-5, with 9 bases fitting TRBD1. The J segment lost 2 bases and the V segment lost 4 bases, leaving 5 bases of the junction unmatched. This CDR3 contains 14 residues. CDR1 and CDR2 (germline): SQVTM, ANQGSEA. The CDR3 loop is CSVGDRAIQETQYF. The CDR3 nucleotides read TGCAGCGTTGGGGACAGGGCAATACAAGAGACCCAGTACTTC.

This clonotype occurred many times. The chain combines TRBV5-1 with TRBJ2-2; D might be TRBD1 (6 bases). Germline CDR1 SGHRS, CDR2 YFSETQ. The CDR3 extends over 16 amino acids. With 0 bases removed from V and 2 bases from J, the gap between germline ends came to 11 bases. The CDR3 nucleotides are TGCGCCAGCAGCTTGGGAGGGGACATCAACACCGGGGAGCTGTTTTTT. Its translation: CASSLGGDINTGELFF.

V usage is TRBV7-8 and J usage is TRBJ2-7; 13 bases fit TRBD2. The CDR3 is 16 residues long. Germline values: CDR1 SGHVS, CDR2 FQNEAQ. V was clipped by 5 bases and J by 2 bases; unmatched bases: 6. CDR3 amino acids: CASSPLLAGGPYEQYF. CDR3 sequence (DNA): TGTGCCAGCAGCCCCTTACTAGCGGGAGGGCCCTACGAGCAGTACTTC.

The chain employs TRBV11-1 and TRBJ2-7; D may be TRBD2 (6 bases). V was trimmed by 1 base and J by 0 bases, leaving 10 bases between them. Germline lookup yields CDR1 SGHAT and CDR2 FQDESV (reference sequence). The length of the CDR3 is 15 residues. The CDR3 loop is CASSLEDGSSYEQYF. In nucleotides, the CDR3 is TGTGCCAGCAGCTTAGAGGACGGGAGCTCCTACGAGCAGTACTTC.

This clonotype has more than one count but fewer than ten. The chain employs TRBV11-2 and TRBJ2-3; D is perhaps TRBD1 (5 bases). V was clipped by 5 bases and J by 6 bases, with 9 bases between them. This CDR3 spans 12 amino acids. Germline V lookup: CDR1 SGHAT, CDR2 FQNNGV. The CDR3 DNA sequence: TGTGCCAGCAGCCTACAGGTTGATACGCAGTATTTT. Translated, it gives CASSLQVDTQYF.

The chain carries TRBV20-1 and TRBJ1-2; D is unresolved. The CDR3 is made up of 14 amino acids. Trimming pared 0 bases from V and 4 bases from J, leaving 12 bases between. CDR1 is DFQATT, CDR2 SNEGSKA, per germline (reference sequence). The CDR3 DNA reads TGCAGTGCTAGAGATGACCGGGAGCTCTATGGCTACACCTTC. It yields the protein CSARDDRELYGYTF.

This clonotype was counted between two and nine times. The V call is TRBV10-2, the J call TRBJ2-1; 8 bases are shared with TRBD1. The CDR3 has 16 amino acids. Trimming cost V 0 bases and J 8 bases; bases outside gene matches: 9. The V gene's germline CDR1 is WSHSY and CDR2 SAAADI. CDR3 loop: CASSESRAGGFDEQFF. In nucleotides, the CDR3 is TGCGCCAGCAGTGAGTCGAGGGCAGGGGGCTTCGATGAGCAGTTCTTC.

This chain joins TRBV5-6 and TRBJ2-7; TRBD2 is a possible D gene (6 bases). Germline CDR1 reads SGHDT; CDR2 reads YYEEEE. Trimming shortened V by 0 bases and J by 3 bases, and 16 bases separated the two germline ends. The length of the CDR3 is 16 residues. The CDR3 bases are TGTGCCAGCAGCTTGGCGCTCGCGGGAACAATCTACGAGCAGTACTTC. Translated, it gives CASSLALAGTIYEQYF.

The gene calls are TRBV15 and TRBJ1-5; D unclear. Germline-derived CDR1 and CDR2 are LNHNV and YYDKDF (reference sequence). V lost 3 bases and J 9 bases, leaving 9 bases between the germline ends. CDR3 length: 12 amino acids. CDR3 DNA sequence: TGTGCCACCAGCAGTTTCTTAGGGCCCCAGCATTTT. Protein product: CATSSFLGPQHF.

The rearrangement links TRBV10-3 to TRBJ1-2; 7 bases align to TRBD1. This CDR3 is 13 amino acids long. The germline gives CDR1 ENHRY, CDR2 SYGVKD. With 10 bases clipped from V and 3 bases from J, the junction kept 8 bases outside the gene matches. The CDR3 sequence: CANQQGKDYGYTF. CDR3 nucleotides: TGTGCCAACCAACAGGGGAAGGACTATGGCTACACCTTC.

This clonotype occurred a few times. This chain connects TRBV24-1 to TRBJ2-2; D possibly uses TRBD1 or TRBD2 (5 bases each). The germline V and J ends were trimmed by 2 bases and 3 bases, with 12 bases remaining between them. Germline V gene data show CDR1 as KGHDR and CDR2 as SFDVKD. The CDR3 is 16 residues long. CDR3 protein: CATSDWGHGDTGELFF. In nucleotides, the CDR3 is TGTGCCACCAGTGATTGGGGCCACGGGGACACCGGGGAGCTGTTTTTT.

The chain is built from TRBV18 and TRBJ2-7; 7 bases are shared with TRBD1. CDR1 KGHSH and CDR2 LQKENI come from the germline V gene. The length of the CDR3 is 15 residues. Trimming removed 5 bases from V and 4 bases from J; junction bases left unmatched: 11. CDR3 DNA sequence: TGTGCCAGCTCAGTACCGGGACAGAAACAGTACGAGCAGTACTTC. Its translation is CASSVPGQKQYEQYF. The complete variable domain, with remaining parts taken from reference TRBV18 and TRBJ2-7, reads NAGVMQNPRHLVRRRGQEARLRCSPMKGHSHVYWYRQLPEEGLKFMVYLQKENIIDESGMPKERFSAEFPKEGPSILRIQQVVRGDSAAYFCASSVPGQKQYEQYFGPGTRLTVT.

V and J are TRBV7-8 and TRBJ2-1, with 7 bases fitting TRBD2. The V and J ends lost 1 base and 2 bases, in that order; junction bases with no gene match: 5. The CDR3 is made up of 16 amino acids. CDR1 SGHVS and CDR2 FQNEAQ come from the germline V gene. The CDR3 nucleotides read TGTGCCAGCAGCTTAGGGTCTAGCGGACCCTACAATGAGCAGTTCTTC. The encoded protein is CASSLGSSGPYNEQFF.

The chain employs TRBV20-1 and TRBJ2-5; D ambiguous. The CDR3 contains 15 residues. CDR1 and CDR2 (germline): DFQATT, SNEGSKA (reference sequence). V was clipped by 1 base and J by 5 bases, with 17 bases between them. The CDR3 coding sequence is TGCAGTGCTAGAGTTAGTTTTGACCCAGCGGAGACCCAGTACTTC. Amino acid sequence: CSARVSFDPAETQYF.

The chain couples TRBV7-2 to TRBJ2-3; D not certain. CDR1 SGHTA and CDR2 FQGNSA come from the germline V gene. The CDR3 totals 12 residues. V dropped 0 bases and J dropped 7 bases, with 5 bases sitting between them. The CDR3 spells CASSLALYTQYF. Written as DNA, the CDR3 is TGTGCCAGCAGCTTAGCGCTCTATACGCAGTATTTT.

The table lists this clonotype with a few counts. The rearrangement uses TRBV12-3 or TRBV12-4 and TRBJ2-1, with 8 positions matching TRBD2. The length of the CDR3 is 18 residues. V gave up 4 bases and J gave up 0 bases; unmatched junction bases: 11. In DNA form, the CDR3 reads TGTGCCAGCAGTTCTTTAGCGGGATTCGATAACTCCTACAATGAGCAGTTCTTC. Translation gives CASSSLAGFDNSYNEQFF.

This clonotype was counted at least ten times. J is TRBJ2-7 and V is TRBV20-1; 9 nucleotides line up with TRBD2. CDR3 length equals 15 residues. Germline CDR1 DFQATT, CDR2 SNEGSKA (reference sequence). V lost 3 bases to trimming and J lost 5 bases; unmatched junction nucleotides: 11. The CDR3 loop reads CSARSSGTPPHEQYF. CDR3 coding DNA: TGCAGTGCTAGGTCTAGCGGGACCCCCCCCCACGAGCAGTACTTC.

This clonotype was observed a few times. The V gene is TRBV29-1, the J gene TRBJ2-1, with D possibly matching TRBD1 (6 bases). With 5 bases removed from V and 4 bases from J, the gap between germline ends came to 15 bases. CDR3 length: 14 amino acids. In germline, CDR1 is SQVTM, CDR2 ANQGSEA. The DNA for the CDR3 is TGCAGCGTTCGACCCTCTGGACAGTACAATGAGCAGTTCTTC. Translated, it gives CSVRPSGQYNEQFF.

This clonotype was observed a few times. This chain's CDR3 is CASSSRGGGDTEAFF. In DNA, the CDR3 is TGTGCCAGCAGCTCGAGGGGTGGGGGTGACACTGAAGCTTTCTTT. V and J are TRBV11-2 and TRBJ1-1, with D perhaps TRBD1 (5 bases). There are 15 residues in the CDR3. CDR1 and CDR2 (germline): SGHAT, FQNNGV. The ends were cut back, 4 bases at V and 3 bases at J, with 15 bases in the middle.

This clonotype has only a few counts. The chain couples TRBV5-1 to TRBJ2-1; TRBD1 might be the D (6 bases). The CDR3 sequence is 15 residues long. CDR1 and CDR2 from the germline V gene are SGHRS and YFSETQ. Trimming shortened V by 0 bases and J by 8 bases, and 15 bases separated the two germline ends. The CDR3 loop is CASSLDRALKDEQFF. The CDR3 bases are TGCGCCAGCAGCTTGGACAGGGCGCTTAAGGATGAGCAGTTCTTC.

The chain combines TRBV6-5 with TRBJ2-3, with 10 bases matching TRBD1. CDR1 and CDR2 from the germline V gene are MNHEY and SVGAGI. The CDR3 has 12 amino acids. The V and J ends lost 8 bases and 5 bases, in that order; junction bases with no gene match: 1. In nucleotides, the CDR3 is TGTGCCAGCGGACAGGGGGAAGATACGCAGTATTTT. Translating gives CASGQGEDTQYF.

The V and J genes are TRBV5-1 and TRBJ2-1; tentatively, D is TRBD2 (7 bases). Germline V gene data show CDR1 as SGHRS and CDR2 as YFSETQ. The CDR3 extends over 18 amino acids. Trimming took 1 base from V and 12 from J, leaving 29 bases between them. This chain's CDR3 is CASSLRAGASLRRGMQFF. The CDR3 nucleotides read TGCGCCAGCAGCTTGAGGGCGGGGGCTTCTCTCAGAAGGGGCATGCAGTTCTTC. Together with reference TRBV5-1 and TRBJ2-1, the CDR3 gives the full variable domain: KAGVTQTPRYLIKTRGQQVTLSCSPISGHRSVSWYQQTPGQGLQFLFEYFSETQRNKGNFPGRFSGRQFSNSRSEMNVSTLELGDSALYLCASSLRAGASLRRGMQFFGPGTRLTVL.